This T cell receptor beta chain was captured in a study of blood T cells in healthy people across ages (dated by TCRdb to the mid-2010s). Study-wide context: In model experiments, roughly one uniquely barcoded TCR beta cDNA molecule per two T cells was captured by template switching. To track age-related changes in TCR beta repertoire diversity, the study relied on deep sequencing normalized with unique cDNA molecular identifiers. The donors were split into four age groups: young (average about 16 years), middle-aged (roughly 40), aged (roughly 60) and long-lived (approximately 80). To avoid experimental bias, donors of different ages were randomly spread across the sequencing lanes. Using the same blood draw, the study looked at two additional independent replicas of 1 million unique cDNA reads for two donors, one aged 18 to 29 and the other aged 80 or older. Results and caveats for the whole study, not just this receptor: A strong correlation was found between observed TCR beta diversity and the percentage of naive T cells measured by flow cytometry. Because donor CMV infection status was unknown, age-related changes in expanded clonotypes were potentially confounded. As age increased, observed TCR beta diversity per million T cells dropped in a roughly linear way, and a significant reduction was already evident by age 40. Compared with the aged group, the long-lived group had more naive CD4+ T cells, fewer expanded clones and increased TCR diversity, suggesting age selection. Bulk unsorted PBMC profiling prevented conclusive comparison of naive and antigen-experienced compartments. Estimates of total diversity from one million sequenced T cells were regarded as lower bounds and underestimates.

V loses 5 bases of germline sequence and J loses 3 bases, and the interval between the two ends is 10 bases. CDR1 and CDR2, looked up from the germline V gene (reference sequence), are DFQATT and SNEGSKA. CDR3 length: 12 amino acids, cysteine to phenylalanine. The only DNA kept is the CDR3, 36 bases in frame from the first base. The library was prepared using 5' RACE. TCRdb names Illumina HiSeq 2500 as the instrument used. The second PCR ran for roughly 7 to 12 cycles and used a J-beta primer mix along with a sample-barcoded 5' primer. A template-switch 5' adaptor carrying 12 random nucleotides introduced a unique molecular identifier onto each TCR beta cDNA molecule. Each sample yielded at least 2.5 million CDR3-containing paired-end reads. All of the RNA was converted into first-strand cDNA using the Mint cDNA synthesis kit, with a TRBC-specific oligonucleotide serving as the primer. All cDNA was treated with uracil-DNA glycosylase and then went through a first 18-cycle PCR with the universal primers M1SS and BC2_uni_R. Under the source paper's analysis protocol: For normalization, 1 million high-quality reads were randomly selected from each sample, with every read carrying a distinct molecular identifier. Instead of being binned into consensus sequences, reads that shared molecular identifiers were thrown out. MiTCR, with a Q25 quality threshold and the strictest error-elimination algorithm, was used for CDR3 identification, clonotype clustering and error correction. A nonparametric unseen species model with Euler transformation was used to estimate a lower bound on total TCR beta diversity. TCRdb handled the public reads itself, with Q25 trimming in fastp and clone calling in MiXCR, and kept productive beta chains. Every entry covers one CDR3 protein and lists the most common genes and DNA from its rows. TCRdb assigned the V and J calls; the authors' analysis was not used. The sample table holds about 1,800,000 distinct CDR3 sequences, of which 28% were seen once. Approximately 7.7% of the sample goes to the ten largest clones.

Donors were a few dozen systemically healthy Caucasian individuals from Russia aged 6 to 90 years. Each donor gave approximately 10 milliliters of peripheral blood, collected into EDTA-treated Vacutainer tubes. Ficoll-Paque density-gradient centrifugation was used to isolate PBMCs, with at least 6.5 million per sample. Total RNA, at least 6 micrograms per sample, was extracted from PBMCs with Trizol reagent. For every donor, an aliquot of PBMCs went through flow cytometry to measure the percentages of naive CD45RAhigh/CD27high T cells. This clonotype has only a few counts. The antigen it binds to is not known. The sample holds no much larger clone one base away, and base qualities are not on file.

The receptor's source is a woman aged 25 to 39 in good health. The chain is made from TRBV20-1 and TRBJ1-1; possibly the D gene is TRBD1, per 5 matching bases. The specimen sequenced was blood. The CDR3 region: CSAGGRDTEAFF. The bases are TGCAGTGCTGGGGGTAGGGACACTGAAGCTTTCTTT.